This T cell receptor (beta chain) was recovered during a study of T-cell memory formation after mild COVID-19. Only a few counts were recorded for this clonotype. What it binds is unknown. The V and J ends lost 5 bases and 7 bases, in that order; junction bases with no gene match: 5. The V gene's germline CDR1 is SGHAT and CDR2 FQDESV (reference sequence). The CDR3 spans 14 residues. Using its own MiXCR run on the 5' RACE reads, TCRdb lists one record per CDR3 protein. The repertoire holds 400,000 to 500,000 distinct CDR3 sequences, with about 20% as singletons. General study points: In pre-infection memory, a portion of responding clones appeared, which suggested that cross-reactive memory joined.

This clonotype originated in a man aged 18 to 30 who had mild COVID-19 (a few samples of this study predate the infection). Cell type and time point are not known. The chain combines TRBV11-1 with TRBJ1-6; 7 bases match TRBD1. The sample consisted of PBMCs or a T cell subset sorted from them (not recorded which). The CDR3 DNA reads TGTGCCAGCAGCCCTGACAGGGCGAATTCACCCCTCCACTTT. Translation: CASSPDRANSPLHF.